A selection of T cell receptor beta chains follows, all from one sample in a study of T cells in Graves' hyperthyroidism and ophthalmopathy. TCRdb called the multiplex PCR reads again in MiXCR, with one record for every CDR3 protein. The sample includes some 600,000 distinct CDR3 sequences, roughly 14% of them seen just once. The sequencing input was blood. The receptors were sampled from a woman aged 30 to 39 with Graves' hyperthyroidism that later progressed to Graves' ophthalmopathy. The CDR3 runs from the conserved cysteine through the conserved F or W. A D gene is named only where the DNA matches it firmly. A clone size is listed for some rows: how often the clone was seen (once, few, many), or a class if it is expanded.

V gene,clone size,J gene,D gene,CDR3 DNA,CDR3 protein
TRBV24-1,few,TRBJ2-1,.,TGTGCCACCCAAACGGACTTCGCTACTTCCAATGAGCAGTTCTTC,CATQTDFATSNEQFF
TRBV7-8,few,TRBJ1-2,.,TGTGCCAGCAGCTTTGCTTCCGGGCTCTACACCTTC,CASSFASGLYTF
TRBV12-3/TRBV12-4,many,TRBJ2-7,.,TGTGCCAGCAGTTCGGAGGGGAAGGGATCCTACGAGCAGTACTTC,CASSSEGKGSYEQYF
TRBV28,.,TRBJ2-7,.,TGTGCCAGCAGTCCTGGGGGACTTGAAGGGGACGAGCAGTACTTC,CASSPGGLEGDEQYF
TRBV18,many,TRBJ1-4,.,TGTGCCAGCTCACCACCGGTTCAGGCAACTAATGAAAAACTGTTTTTT,CASSPPVQATNEKLFF
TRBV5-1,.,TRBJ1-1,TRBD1,TGCGCCAGCAGGACAGGGGAGGATTTCACTGAAGCTTTCTTT,CASRTGEDFTEAFF
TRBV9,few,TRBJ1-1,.,TGTGCCAGCAGCGTAGATGATCGGACACTGGCTTTCTTT,CASSVDDRTLAFF
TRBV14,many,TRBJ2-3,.,TGTGCCAGCAGCCAAACTTCCTATGATAGAGGGCCGTTCAGCACAGATACGCAGTATTTT,CASSQTSYDRGPFSTDTQYF
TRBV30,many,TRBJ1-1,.,TGTGCCTGTTACCGAGGGGGGAACACTGAAGCTTTCTTT,CACYRGGNTEAFF
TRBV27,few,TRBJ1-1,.,TGTGCCAGCAGTTCATCGATGGGGGTAGGGACTGAAGCTTTCTTT,CASSSSMGVGTEAFF
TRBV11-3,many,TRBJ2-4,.,TGTGCCAGCAGCTATACGGTGGGCAAAAACATTCAGTACTTC,CASSYTVGKNIQYF
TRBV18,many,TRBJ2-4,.,TGTGCCAGCTCCCCTGGGGGTAGAGACATTCAGTACTTC,CASSPGGRDIQYF
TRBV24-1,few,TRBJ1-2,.,TGTGCCCCCAGTAGGGGATTTTCCTATGGCTACACCTTC,CAPSRGFSYGYTF
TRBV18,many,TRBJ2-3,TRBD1,TGTGCCAGCTCACCAGCACAGGGGGCAGATACGCAGTATTTT,CASSPAQGADTQYF
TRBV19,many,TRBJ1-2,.,TGTGCCAGTACCACCTGGGCAGGGATCGGCTACACCTTC,CASTTWAGIGYTF
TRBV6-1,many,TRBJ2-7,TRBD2,TGTGCCAGCAGTCAGGAACCCGGGACTAGCGGGAGGTACGAGCAGTACTTC,CASSQEPGTSGRYEQYF
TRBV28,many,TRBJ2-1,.,TGTGCCAGCACCGAACCGGGGTCCTACAATGAGCAGTTCTTC,CASTEPGSYNEQFF
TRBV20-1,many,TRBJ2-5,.,TGCAGTGGGACACAGGCACCTTCGGAGACCCAGTACTTC,CSGTQAPSETQYF
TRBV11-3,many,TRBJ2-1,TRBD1,TGTGCCAGCAGCTCCGCGACAGGGGACAATGAGCAGTTCTTC,CASSSATGDNEQFF
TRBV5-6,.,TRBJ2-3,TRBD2,TGTGCCAGCAGCCCGGGACTAGCGGGAGAGTATGGTACGCAGTATTTT,CASSPGLAGEYGTQYF
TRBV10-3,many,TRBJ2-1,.,TGTGCCATCAGTGACCATGGCAATGAGCAGTTCTTC,CAISDHGNEQFF
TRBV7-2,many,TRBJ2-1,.,TGTGCCAGCAGCCTGCCCGGGTGGAATGAGCAGTTCTTC,CASSLPGWNEQFF
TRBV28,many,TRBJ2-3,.,TGTGCCAGCAGTTTTTATAGCACAGATACGCAGTATTTT,CASSFYSTDTQYF
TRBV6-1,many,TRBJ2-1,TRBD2,TGTGCCAGCCTCCCCCCGAGGACTAGCGGGAGCCGCAATGAGCAGTTCTTC,CASLPPRTSGSRNEQFF
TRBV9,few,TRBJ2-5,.,TGTGCCAGCAGCGTTGGTACGCTAGAGACCCAGTACTTC,CASSVGTLETQYF
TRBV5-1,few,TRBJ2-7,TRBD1,TGCGCCAGCAGCTTGGGGACAGGGGGTCAGGGCGAGCAGTACTTC,CASSLGTGGQGEQYF